These 22 T cell receptor beta chains originate from one sample sequenced in a study of blood T cells in healthy people across ages. A second about 7 to 12 cycle PCR used barcoded and J-beta primers. TCRdb processed the 5' RACE reads anew with MiXCR; each CDR3 protein has one entry. The sample holds some 900,000 distinct CDR3 sequences; about 48% are singletons and the top ten take 10% to 15%. Sequenced input: blood. The receptors derive from a man under 40 in good health.

The chain is built from TRBV6-2 or TRBV6-3 and TRBJ1-5, with TRBD1 identical over 7 bases. The CDR3 loop spans 14 amino acids. The ends lost 6 bases at V and 7 bases at J; junction bases unmatched: 9. In germline, CDR1 is MNHEY, CDR2 SVGEGT. In nucleotides, the CDR3 is TGTGCCAGCAGACTGACAGGGCCCAACCAGCCCCAGCATTTT. Translated, it gives CASRLTGPNQPQHF.

The V gene is TRBV27, the J gene TRBJ1-1; D unresolved. Germline values: CDR1 MNHEY, CDR2 SMNVEV (reference sequence). The CDR3 length is 15 residues. The germline V and J ends were trimmed by 3 bases and 0 bases, with 11 bases remaining between them. The CDR3 is CASSFFAGMNTEAFF. As DNA, the CDR3 is TGTGCCAGCAGTTTCTTTGCGGGAATGAACACTGAAGCTTTCTTT.

The chain is built from TRBV6-1 and TRBJ1-6; D gene unclear. The V gene's germline CDR1 is MNHNS and CDR2 SASEGT. This CDR3 has 14 amino acids. Trimming stripped 9 bases from V and 3 bases from J, with 12 bases between. The CDR3 nucleotides are TGTGCCAGTCAGGTGGGCCACTATAATTCACCCCTCCACTTT. Its protein product is CASQVGHYNSPLHF.

This clonotype was seen many times. The gene calls are TRBV29-1 and TRBJ2-7, with D possibly matching TRBD1 (6 bases). The germline CDR1 and CDR2 sequences are SQVTM and ANQGSEA. V lost 5 bases and J 2 bases, leaving 13 bases between the germline ends. This CDR3 is 13 amino acids long. This CDR3 reads CSVRGGQTYEQYF. The CDR3 coding sequence is TGCAGCGTTAGAGGGGGTCAAACCTACGAGCAGTACTTC.

This clonotype was counted between two and nine times. The chain employs TRBV4-1 and TRBJ2-3; D is undetermined. The CDR3 has 15 residues. Between the trimmed V and J ends, which lost 0 bases and 0 bases, there was a span of 7 bases. Germline CDR1 MGHRA, CDR2 YSYEKL. CDR3: CASSQESTSTDTQYF. The CDR3 DNA sequence: TGCGCCAGCAGCCAAGAATCCACTAGCACAGATACGCAGTATTTT.

The V gene is TRBV29-1, the J gene TRBJ2-5, with unresolved D. The CDR3 is 16 amino acids. V was clipped by 3 bases and J by 0 bases, with 17 bases between them. Germline CDR1 and CDR2: SQVTM and ANQGSEA. For the CDR3, the DNA is TGCAGCGTTGAGGCCCGAGACATCCGACACCAAGAGACCCAGTACTTC. Translated, it gives CSVEARDIRHQETQYF.

This clonotype was counted at least ten times. This chain joins TRBV7-8 and TRBJ2-1; D perhaps matches TRBD1 (5 bases). V was shortened by 5 bases and J by 0 bases, with 14 bases between the two germline ends. The CDR3 is 16 amino acids. Germline-derived CDR1 and CDR2 are SGHVS and FQNEAQ. The chain's CDR3 is CASSPGNINSYNEQFF. The DNA for the CDR3 is TGTGCCAGCAGCCCAGGGAACATCAACTCCTACAATGAGCAGTTCTTC.

The chain uses TRBV15 and TRBJ1-5, with D tentatively TRBD1 (5 bases). The CDR3 is 17 amino acids. Trimming left V 5 bases short and J 3 bases short, with 20 bases between. Germline V gives CDR1 LNHNV, CDR2 YYDKDF (reference sequence). CDR3 region: CATSLDGGDEDNQPQHF. The CDR3 DNA is TGTGCCACCAGCTTAGACGGGGGAGACGAAGACAATCAGCCCCAGCATTTT.

This clonotype showed up many times. The chain recombines TRBV6-5 with TRBJ2-5; the D is unclear. With 0 bases removed from V and 4 bases from J, the gap between germline ends came to 3 bases. The CDR3 consists of 12 residues. The germline V gene encodes CDR1 MNHEY and CDR2 SVGAGI. The CDR3 sequence is CASSYSGETQYF. The CDR3 nucleotides read TGTGCCAGCAGTTACTCAGGAGAGACCCAGTACTTC.

There are a few counts of this clonotype. The genes are TRBV4-1 and TRBJ1-1; possibly TRBD1 for D (6 bases). The CDR3 is made up of 15 amino acids. Germline loops: CDR1 MGHRA, CDR2 YSYEKL. With 6 bases removed from V and 0 bases from J, the gap between germline ends came to 14 bases. CDR3 sequence: CASSSLQGMNTEAFF. CDR3 in DNA: TGCGCCAGCAGTTCTCTACAGGGTATGAACACTGAAGCTTTCTTT.

V is TRBV18 and J is TRBJ2-1; 7 bases fit TRBD1. This CDR3 comprises 16 residues. V lost 6 bases, J lost 5 bases, and 13 bases stayed unmatched. The germline V gene encodes CDR1 KGHSH and CDR2 LQKENI. CDR3 sequence: CASSPQTGLLDNEQFF. The CDR3, as DNA: TGTGCCAGCTCCCCTCAGACAGGGCTCTTAGACAATGAGCAGTTCTTC.

The table lists this clonotype with a few counts. The rearrangement links TRBV20-1 to TRBJ1-1; the D is unclear. The CDR3 is made up of 12 amino acids. CDR1 and CDR2 from the germline V gene are DFQATT and SNEGSKA (reference sequence). Trimming left V 5 bases short and J 1 base short, with 8 bases between. The CDR3 sequence: CSAGRGNTEAFF. The CDR3 bases are TGCAGTGCTGGCCGGGGGAACACTGAAGCTTTCTTT.

This clonotype was seen only a few times. The chain links TRBV20-1 to TRBJ2-7; D might be TRBD1 (6 bases). The V end lost 5 bases, the J end lost 0 bases, and 11 bases lay between the germline ends. The CDR3 runs to 13 residues. Germline CDR1 is DFQATT and CDR2 is SNEGSKA (reference sequence). The CDR3, as DNA: TGCAGTGCTCCTAAACAGGGCTCCTACGAGCAGTACTTC. It encodes CSAPKQGSYEQYF.

The rearrangement joins TRBV5-1 to TRBJ2-1; TRBD1 aligns across 7 bases. Germline CDR1 reads SGHRS; CDR2 reads YFSETQ. This CDR3 is 13 amino acids long. Trimming took 2 bases from V and 10 from J; bases not matched to a gene: 6. CDR3 loop: CASSFEGGKEQFF. In nucleotides, the CDR3 is TGCGCCAGCAGCTTTGAAGGGGGCAAGGAGCAGTTCTTC.

This clonotype was observed a handful of times. The V and J genes are TRBV10-3 and TRBJ2-3, with 7 bases aligning to TRBD2. Per germline, CDR1 ENHRY and CDR2 SYGVKD. V dropped 10 bases and J dropped 4; count of bases not matched to a gene: 11. This CDR3 contains 14 residues. CDR3 sequence: CASTERGSPDTQYF. The DNA of the CDR3 is TGTGCCAGTACTGAGCGGGGAAGCCCAGATACGCAGTATTTT.

This clonotype has more than one count but fewer than ten. The genes are TRBV28 and TRBJ2-7, with no clear D. Germline V gene lookup returns CDR1 MDHEN and CDR2 SYDVKM. This CDR3 spans 12 amino acids. V was pared by 5 bases and J by 4 bases, with 9 bases between. CDR3 nucleotide sequence: TGTGCCAGCAGTAGCCTCCAATACGAGCAGTACTTC. Protein: CASSSLQYEQYF.

This clonotype was seen only a few times. The V and J genes are TRBV3-1 and TRBJ2-5; D remains unclear. Per the germline V gene, CDR1 is LGHDT and CDR2 is YNNKEL (reference sequence). Trimming took off 2 bases at V and 5 bases at J, with 9 bases between the two ends. CDR3 length: 13 amino acids. This CDR3 is CASSQRAVETQYF. In nucleotides, the CDR3 is TGTGCCAGCAGCCAAAGGGCGGTCGAGACCCAGTACTTC.

This clonotype was seen ten or more times. This chain joins TRBV7-6 and TRBJ2-7; D is unresolved. Trimming took 1 base from V and 4 from J, leaving 8 bases between them. The CDR3 length is 13 residues. CDR1 is SGHVS, CDR2 FNYEAQ, per germline. The CDR3 sequence: CASSLDLLYEQYF. The CDR3 coding sequence is TGTGCCAGCAGCTTAGACCTCCTATACGAGCAGTACTTC.

This clonotype was detected ten times or more. V usage is TRBV12-3 or TRBV12-4 and J usage is TRBJ1-6; D gene unclear. The length of the CDR3 is 13 residues. The V end was cut by 6 bases, the J end by 7 bases, with 10 bases between. The chain's CDR3 is CASRSDWNSPLHF. CDR3 in DNA: TGTGCCAGCAGGAGCGATTGGAATTCACCCCTCCACTTT.

The chain recombines TRBV4-3 with TRBJ1-2, with D possibly matching TRBD1 (6 bases). V lost 0 bases and J lost 2, with 10 bases in between. Germline CDR1 is LGHNA and CDR2 is YSLEER. The CDR3 spans 15 residues. The CDR3 DNA reads as TGCGCCAGCAGCCAAGATACTACAGGGAACTATGGCTACACCTTC. This sequence encodes CASSQDTTGNYGYTF.

The chain recombines TRBV4-3 with TRBJ2-3; 9 bases are a match to TRBD2. The CDR3 extends over 17 amino acids. Germline V gene lookup returns CDR1 LGHNA and CDR2 YSLEER. Trimming cost V 4 bases and J 8 bases; bases outside gene matches: 16. This CDR3 is CASSPGSGGPVHGTQYF. The CDR3 DNA reads TGCGCCAGCAGCCCGGGTAGCGGGGGCCCCGTGCACGGTACGCAGTATTTT.

J is TRBJ1-6 and V is TRBV6-6; a possible D gene is TRBD1 (6 bases). This CDR3 has 12 residues. Trimming removed 6 bases from V and 14 bases from J, with 14 bases in between. The germline CDR1 and CDR2 sequences are MNHNY and SVGAGI (reference sequence). The CDR3 here is CASSLGHPALHF. For the CDR3, the DNA is TGTGCCAGCAGCCTGGGACATCCCGCCCTCCACTTT.